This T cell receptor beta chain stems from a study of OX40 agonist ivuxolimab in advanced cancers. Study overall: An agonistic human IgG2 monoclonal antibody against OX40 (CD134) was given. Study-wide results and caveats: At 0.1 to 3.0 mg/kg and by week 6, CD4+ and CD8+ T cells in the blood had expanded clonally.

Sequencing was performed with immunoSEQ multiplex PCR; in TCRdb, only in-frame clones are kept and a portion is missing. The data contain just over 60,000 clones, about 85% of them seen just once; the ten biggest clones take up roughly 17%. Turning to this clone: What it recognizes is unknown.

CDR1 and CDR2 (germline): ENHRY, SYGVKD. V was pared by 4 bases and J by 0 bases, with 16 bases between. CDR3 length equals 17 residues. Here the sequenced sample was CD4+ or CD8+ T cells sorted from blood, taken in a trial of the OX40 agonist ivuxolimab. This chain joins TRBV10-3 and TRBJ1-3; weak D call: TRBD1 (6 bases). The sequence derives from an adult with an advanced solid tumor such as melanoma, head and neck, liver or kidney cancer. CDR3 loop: CAISGGGTTSSGNTIYF. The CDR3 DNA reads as TGTGCCATCAGTGGAGGGGGGACAACAAGCTCTGGAAACACCATATATTTT.